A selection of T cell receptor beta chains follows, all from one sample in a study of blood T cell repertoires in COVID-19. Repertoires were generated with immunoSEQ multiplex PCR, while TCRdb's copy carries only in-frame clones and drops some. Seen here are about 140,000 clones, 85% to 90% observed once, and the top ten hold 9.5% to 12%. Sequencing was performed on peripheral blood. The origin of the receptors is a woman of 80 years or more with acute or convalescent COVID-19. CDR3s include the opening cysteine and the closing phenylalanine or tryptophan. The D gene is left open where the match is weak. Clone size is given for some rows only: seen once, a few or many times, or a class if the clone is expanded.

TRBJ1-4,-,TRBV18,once,CASSPPNREPTNEKLFF,TGTGCCAGCTCACCACCCAACAGAGAACCAACTAATGAAAAACTGTTTTTT
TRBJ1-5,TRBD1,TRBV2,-,CASTLEGTENQPQHF,TGTGCCAGCACCCTCGAGGGGACAGAGAATCAGCCCCAGCATTTT
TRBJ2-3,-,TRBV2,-,CASRLDYGTDTQYF,TGTGCCAGTCGTTTGGACTATGGCACAGATACGCAGTATTTT
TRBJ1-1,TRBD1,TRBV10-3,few,CAISELRTGGLNTEAFF,TGTGCCATCAGTGAGTTAAGGACAGGGGGCTTAAACACTGAAGCTTTCTTT
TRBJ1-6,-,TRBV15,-,CATSRLGGGRRDSPLHF,TGTGCCACCAGCAGACTAGGTGGCGGCCGCAGGGATTCACCCCTCCACTTT
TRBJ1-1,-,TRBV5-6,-,CASSLVRGAGEAFF,TGTGCCAGCAGCTTGGTTCGGGGGGCAGGTGAAGCTTTCTTT
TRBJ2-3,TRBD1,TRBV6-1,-,CASSEYRGGTDTQYF,TGTGCCAGCAGTGAATACAGGGGAGGCACAGATACGCAGTATTTT
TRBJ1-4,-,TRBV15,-,CATSRGYSNSNEKLFF,TGTGCCACCAGCAGAGGATACTCCAATTCTAATGAAAAACTGTTTTTT
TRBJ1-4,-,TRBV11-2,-,CASSSPAGKLFF,TGTGCCAGCAGCTCTCCGGCGGGAAAACTGTTTTTT
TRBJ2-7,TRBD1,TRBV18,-,CASSQTFDRGPYEQYF,TGTGCCAGCTCACAAACCTTTGACAGGGGACCCTACGAGCAGTACTTC
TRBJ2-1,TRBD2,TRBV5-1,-,CASSFLAGTHNEQFF,TGCGCCAGCAGCTTCCTAGCGGGGACACACAATGAGCAGTTCTTC
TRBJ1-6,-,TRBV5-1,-,CASSLTVYSDSPLHF,TGCGCCAGCAGCTTGACAGTATACAGTGATTCACCCCTCCACTTT
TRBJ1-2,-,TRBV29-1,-,CSVNGPGDGYTF,TGCAGCGTTAACGGCCCGGGAGATGGCTACACCTTC
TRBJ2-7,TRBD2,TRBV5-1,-,CASSFSGGAPYEQYF,TGCGCCAGCAGCTTCAGCGGGGGCGCCCCCTACGAGCAGTACTTC
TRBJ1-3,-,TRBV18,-,CASSRETVTFSGNTIYF,TGTGCCAGCTCACGAGAGACAGTGACATTCTCTGGAAACACCATATATTTT
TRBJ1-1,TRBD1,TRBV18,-,CASSPHWQGAGEAFF,TGTGCCAGCTCACCACATTGGCAGGGGGCAGGTGAAGCTTTCTTT
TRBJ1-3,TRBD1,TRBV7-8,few,CASSFGQGRAGNTIYF,TGTGCCAGCAGCTTTGGACAGGGGAGGGCTGGAAACACCATATATTTT
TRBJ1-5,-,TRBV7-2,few,CASSLSVRQPQHF,TGTGCCAGCAGCTTATCAGTCCGACAGCCCCAGCATTTT
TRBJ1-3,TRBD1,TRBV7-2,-,CASSLTGGGNTIYF,TGTGCCAGCAGCTTAACAGGGGGCGGAAACACCATATATTTT
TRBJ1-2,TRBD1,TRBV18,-,CASSPPYRGNYGYTF,TGTGCCAGCTCACCACCTTACAGGGGTAACTATGGCTACACCTTC
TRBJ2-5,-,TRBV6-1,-,CASSEEATRSETQYF,TGTGCCAGCAGTGAGGAGGCGACCAGATCCGAGACCCAGTACTTC
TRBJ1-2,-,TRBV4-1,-,CASSQEERSRFIF,TGCGCCAGCAGCCAAGAGGAAAGGAGCAGATTCATCTTC
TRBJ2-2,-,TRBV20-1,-,CSASPLGQPTGELFF,TGCAGTGCTAGTCCGCTTGGACAGCCCACCGGGGAGCTGTTTTTT
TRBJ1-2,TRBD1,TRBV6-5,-,CASRWQGDYGYTF,TGTGCCAGCAGGTGGCAGGGGGACTATGGCTACACCTTC